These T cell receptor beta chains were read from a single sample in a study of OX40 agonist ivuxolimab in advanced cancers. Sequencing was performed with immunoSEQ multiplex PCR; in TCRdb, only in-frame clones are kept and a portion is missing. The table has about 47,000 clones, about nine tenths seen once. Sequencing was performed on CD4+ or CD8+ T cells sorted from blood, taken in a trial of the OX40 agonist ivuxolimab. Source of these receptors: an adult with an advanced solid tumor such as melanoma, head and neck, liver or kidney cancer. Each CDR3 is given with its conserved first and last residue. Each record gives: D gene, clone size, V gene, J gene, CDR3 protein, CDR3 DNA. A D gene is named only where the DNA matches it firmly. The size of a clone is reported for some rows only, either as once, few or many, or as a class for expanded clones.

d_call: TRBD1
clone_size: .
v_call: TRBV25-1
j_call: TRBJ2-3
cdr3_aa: CASRRQGMVDTQYF
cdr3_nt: TGTGCCAGCAGGCGACAGGGGATGGTAGATACGCAGTATTTT

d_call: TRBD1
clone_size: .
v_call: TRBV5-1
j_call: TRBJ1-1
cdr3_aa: CASGGQDTNTEAFF
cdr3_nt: TGCGCCAGCGGGGGACAGGACACGAACACTGAAGCTTTCTTT

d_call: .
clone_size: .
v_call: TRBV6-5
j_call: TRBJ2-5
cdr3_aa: CASSYSSGEETQYF
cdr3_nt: TGTGCCAGCAGTTACTCGTCGGGAGAAGAGACCCAGTACTTC

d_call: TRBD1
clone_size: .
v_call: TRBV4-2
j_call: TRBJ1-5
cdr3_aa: CASSQAQGANQPQHF
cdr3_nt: TGTGCCAGCAGCCAAGCACAGGGGGCAAATCAGCCCCAGCATTTT

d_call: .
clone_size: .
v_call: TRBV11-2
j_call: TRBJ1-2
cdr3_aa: CASSFTQGNGYTF
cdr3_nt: TGTGCCAGCAGCTTTACCCAAGGCAATGGCTACACCTTC

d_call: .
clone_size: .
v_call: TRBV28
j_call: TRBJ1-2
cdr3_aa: CASSSTVDYTF
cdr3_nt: TGTGCCAGCAGCTCGACAGTAGACTACACCTTC

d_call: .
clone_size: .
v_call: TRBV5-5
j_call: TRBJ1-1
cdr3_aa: CASSLERGWEAFF
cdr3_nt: TGTGCCAGCAGCTTGGAGAGGGGCTGGGAAGCTTTCTTT

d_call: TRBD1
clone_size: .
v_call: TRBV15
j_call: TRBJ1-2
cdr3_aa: CATRPRGQSYGYTF
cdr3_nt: TGTGCCACCCGCCCCCGGGGACAGTCCTATGGCTACACCTTC

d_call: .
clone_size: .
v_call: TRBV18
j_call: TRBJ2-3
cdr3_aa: CASSPRTDTQYF
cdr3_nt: TGTGCCAGCTCACCAAGGACAGATACGCAGTATTTT

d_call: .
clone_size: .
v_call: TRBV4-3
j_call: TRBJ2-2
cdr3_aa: CASSQDFDRELFF
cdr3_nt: TGCGCCAGCAGCCAAGATTTCGATAGGGAGCTGTTTTTT

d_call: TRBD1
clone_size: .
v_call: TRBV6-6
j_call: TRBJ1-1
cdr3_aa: CASTLDREVMKKAFF
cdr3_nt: TGTGCCAGCACCCTGGACAGGGAGGTTATGAAAAAAGCTTTCTTT

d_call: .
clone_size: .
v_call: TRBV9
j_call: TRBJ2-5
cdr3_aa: CASSVISTGSVETQYF
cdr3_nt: TGTGCCAGCAGCGTAATTTCAACAGGTTCGGTCGAGACCCAGTACTTC

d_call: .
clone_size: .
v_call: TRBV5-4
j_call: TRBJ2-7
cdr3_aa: CASSFGSPTYEQYF
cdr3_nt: TGTGCCAGCAGCTTTGGGAGTCCGACCTACGAGCAGTACTTC

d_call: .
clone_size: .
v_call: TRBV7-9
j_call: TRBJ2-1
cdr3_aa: CASSSERSSSYNEQFF
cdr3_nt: TGTGCCAGCAGCTCGGAGCGGAGCAGCTCCTACAATGAGCAGTTCTTC

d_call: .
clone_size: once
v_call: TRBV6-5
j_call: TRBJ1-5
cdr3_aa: CASSYGEWQPQHF
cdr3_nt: TGTGCCAGCAGTTACGGGGAATGGCAGCCCCAGCATTTT

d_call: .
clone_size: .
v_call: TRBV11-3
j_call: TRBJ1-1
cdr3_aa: CATAQGASNAFF
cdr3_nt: TGTGCCACCGCCCAGGGCGCAAGTAATGCTTTCTTT

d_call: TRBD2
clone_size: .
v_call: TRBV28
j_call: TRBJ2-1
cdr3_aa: CASSKLAGSYNEQFF
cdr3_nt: TGTGCCAGCAGTAAACTAGCGGGGTCCTACAATGAGCAGTTCTTC

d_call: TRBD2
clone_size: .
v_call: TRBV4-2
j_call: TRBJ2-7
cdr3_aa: CASSRGTSGTNYEQYF
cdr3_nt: TGTGCCAGCAGCCGAGGGACTAGCGGGACGAACTACGAGCAGTACTTC

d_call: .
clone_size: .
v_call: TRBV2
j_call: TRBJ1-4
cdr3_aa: CASSEGGREFF
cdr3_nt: TGTGCCAGCAGTGAGGGGGGGCGCGAGTTTTTT

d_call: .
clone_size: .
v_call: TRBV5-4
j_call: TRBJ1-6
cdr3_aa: CASSERDGLNSPLHF
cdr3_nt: TGTGCCAGCAGCGAACGGGACGGCCTTAATTCACCCCTCCACTTT

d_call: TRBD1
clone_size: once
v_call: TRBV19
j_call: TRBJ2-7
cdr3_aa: CASSNGDRAYEQYF
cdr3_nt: TGTGCCAGTAGTAATGGGGACAGGGCCTACGAGCAGTACTTC

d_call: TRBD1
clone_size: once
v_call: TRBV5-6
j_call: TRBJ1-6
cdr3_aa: CASSSTGLGAYNSPLHF
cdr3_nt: TGTGCCAGCAGCTCGACAGGGTTGGGCGCCTATAATTCACCCCTCCACTTT

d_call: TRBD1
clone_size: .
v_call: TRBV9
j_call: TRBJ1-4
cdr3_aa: CASSTRTGPNEKLFF
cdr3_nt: TGTGCCAGCAGCACCCGGACAGGTCCTAATGAAAAACTGTTTTTT

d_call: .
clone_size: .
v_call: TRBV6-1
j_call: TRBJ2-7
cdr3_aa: CASSEVRQFYEQYF
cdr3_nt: TGTGCCAGCAGTGAAGTCAGACAGTTCTACGAGCAGTACTTC